A selection of T cell receptor beta chains follows, all from one sample in a study of blood T cells in healthy people across ages. TCRdb fed the 5' RACE reads into MiXCR, producing one record per CDR3 protein. The sample gives 1.5 million to 2 million distinct CDR3 sequences, about 31% of which show up once; 10% to 12% is in the top ten. The material sequenced was blood. These receptor sequences come from a woman in her twenties or thirties in good health. Each CDR3 is given with its conserved first and last residue. A D gene is named only where the DNA matches it firmly.

cdr3_aa,v_call,d_call
CASSLWRLTGNEQFF,TRBV5-5,TRBD1
CASSFLKTSYNEQFF,TRBV5-5,NA
CSARNLASGSEETQYF,TRBV20-1,TRBD2
CASSAQRGDSYEQYF,TRBV7-2,TRBD2
CASSRQVTGGDYGYTF,TRBV11-2,TRBD1
CSVEGGDGGTAEAFF,TRBV29-1,NA
CASSQDVSGATQYF,TRBV4-1,NA
CSATDGGQGTDTQYF,TRBV20-1,TRBD1
CASRTSRGFGAFF,TRBV2,NA
CASRTGVGETQYF,TRBV5-1,TRBD1
CASSLILAGEDNEQFF,TRBV19,TRBD2
CATSRELSRQETQYF,TRBV15,NA
CASRGQGGIRSEQYF,TRBV7-8,TRBD1
CASSPSGTTDLSEKLFF,TRBV19,NA
CRTGSGETQYF,TRBV20-1,TRBD1
CASSSDGKNTEAFF,TRBV6-2/TRBV6-3,NA
CSAKSGLPNEQFF,TRBV20-1,NA
CASTGTSGDEQFF,TRBV2,TRBD2
CASSSASGDGYTF,TRBV6-5,NA
CSARAEGTLPGETQYF,TRBV20-1,NA
CASRFTRWAKGEGYTF,TRBV7-2,NA
CASSSGTLSGNTIYF,TRBV13,NA
CASGRRQGSDAQYF,TRBV12-3/TRBV12-4,NA
CASSFWDSQETQYF,TRBV12-3/TRBV12-4,TRBD1
CASSPHTGAYGYTF,TRBV9,NA
CSAREVTGTGTETQYF,TRBV20-1,NA
CASSPRRDSLGGSTDEQYF,TRBV18,NA
CSVIDSSPGELFF,TRBV29-1,NA
CASRTRKGADNEQYF,TRBV2,TRBD1
CASSQIGGVEEKLFF,TRBV4-1,NA
CASSLASRTSGETQYF,TRBV5-6,TRBD2
CSARDKGLVNSPLHF,TRBV20-1,NA
CSAITAGTGSQPQHF,TRBV20-1,TRBD1
CASSPFRGKRVGAFF,TRBV7-9,NA
CASSSTTLTGDRERGYTF,TRBV27,TRBD1
CASSAYRGGGEKLFF,TRBV6-1,TRBD1
CASSFRDGSQETQYF,TRBV6-5,NA
CASSSDRAGNQPQHF,TRBV4-1,TRBD1
CSAVAGGNTGELFF,TRBV20-1,TRBD2
CASSLVGTGEVEQFF,TRBV5-1,TRBD1
CASRLPGQGVQETQYF,TRBV5-8,TRBD1
CSANPGIYNEQFF,TRBV20-1,NA